This T cell receptor beta chain was sequenced during a study of blood T cell repertoires in COVID-19. Two negative PCRs, clearance, or symptom resolution were required of recovered Cohort 3 donors. J gave up 8 bases and V 3 bases, and 7 bases lay outside the gene matches. The germline CDR1 and CDR2 sequences are SGHRS and YFSETQ. CDR3 length: 13 residues. As handled by the study authors: Reference gene primer amplification yielded estimated nucleated cell counts. This table comes from immunoSEQ multiplex PCR, and its TCRdb copy is limited to in-frame clones, with some not included. V and J calls plus clone size are reproduced from that table; the DNA served to infer D and trimming. The sample shows 170,000 or so clones, roughly 87% of them seen only once.

Sequences were obtained from PBMCs or T cells enriched from blood (not recorded which). This receptor was identified in a woman aged 45 to 65 who had recovered from COVID-19. V and J are TRBV5-1 and TRBJ1-2; 7 bases are shared with TRBD1. DNA of the CDR3: TGCGCCAGCAGCTCCGGGACAGAGGGCGGCTACACCTTC. It translates to CASSSGTEGGYTF.